This TCR beta chain was identified during a study of OX40 agonist ivuxolimab in advanced cancers. General study findings and limits: Antigens targeted by the expanded peripheral T cells were not determined.

Any history of autoimmune disease or systemic immunosuppression disqualified patients. Sequencing used immunoSEQ multiplex PCR; TCRdb keeps in-frame clones, though not all of them. The table lists around 80,000 clones, about 85% of them singletons. CDR3 length equals 16 residues. CDR1 and CDR2 (germline): MGHRA, YSYEKL. Trimming removed 0 bases at V and 1 base at J, with 10 bases between. On this clone itself: Antigen unknown.

The rearrangement links TRBV4-1 to TRBJ2-1, with a possible D match to TRBD2 (5 bases). Sequencing used CD4+ or CD8+ T cells sorted from blood, obtained in a trial of the OX40 agonist ivuxolimab. The TCR originated in an adult with an advanced solid tumor such as melanoma, head and neck, liver or kidney cancer. In DNA form, the CDR3 reads TGCGCCAGCAGCCAAGAAGACTACCCGTCCTACAATGAGCAGTTCTTC. It codes for CASSQEDYPSYNEQFF.